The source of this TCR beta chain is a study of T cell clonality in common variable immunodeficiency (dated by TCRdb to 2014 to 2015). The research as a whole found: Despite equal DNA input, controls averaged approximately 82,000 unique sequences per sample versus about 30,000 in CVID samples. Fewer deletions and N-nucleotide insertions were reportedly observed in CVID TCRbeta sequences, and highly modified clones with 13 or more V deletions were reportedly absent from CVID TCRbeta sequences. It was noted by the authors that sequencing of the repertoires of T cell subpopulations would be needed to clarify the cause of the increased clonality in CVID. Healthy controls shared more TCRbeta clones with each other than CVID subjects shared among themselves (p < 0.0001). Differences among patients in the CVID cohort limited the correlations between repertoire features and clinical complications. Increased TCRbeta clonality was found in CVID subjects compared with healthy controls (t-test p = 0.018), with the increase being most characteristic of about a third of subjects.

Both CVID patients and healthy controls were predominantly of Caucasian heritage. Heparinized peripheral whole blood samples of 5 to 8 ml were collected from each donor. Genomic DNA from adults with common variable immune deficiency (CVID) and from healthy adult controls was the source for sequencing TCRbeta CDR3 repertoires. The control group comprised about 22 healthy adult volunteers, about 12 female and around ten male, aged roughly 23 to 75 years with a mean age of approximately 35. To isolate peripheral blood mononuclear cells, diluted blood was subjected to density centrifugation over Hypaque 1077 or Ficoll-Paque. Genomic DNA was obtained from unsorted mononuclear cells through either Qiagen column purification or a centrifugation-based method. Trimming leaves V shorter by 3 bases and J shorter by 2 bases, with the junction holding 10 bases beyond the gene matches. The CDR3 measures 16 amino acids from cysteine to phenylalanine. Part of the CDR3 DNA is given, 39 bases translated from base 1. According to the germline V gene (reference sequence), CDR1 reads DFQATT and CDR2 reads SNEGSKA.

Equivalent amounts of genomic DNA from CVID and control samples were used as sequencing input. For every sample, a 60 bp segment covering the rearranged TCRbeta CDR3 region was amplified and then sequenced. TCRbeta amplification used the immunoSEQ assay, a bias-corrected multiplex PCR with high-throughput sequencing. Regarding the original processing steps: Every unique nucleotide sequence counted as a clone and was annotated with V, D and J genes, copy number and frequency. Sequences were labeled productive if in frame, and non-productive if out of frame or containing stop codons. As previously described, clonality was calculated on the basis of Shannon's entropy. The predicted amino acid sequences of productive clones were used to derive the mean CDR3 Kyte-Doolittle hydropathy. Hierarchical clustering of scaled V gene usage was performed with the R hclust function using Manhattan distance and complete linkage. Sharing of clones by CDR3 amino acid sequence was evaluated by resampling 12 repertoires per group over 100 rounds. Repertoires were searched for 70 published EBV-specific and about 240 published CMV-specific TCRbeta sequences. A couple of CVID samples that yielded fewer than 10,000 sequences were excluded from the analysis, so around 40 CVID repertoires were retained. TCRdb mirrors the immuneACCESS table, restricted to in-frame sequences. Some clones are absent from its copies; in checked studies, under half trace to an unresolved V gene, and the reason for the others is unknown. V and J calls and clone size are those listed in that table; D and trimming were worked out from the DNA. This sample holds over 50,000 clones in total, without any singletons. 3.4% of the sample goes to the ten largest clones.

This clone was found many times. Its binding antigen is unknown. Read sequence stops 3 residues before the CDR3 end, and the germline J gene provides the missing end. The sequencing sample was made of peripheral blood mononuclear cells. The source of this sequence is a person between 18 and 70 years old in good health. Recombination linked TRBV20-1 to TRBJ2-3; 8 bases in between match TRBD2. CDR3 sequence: CSASSLAALPTDTQYF. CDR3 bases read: TGCAGTGCTAGTTCACTAGCGGCCTTGCCCACAGATACG.